Listed here are 29 T cell receptor beta chains from one sample, sequenced in a study of Ad26.COV2.S vaccination and SARS-CoV-2 variants. TCRdb keeps only in-frame clones here, not all; method: immunoSEQ multiplex PCR. The sample has 300,000 to 350,000 clones, roughly 90% seen once. Specified treatment: around 19 received Ad26.COV2.S at low or high dose, single or two shots; 5 received placebo; per-sample allocation not given. Repertoires come from day 63 after the first vaccine or placebo injection. This specimen consisted of peripheral blood, obtained in a trial of Ad26.COV2.S vaccine versus placebo. The receptors derive from a person aged 18-60 years who received the Ad26.COV2.S COVID-19 vaccine or a placebo.

The chain links TRBV5-6 to TRBJ2-1; 11 bases map to TRBD2. V shed 0 bases and J 4 bases; nucleotides not matched to a gene: 6. Germline V CDR1 and CDR2: SGHDT, YYEEEE. CDR3 length equals 17 residues. The CDR3 protein is CASSLGTSGPGYNEQFF. CDR3 bases: TGTGCCAGCAGCTTGGGGACTAGCGGGCCTGGGTACAATGAGCAGTTCTTC.

This chain uses TRBV5-1 with TRBJ2-3; 7 bases match TRBD1. The CDR3 sequence is 14 residues long. V lost 2 bases and J lost 1; bases outside the gene matches: 1. Per the germline V gene, CDR1 is SGHRS and CDR2 is YFSETQ. CDR3 sequence reads: CASSFTGGTDTQYF. The CDR3 DNA reads as TGCGCCAGCAGCTTCACAGGGGGCACAGATACGCAGTATTTT.

The J gene is TRBJ1-1, the V gene TRBV5-1; 8 bases match TRBD1. Germline trimming cut 3 bases from V and 4 bases from J; bases unmatched to any gene: 5. This CDR3 has 14 residues. Germline CDR1 SGHRS, CDR2 YFSETQ. CDR3 amino acids: CASSYGQGRTEAFF. The CDR3 nucleotides read TGCGCCAGCAGCTACGGACAGGGTCGCACTGAAGCTTTCTTT.

The gene calls are TRBV6-5 and TRBJ1-5, with D unclear. Germline V lookup: CDR1 MNHEY, CDR2 SVGAGI. This CDR3 comprises 12 residues. Trimming took 6 bases from V and 3 from J, leaving 6 bases between them. The chain's CDR3 is CASRSSNQPQHF. The DNA for the CDR3 is TGTGCCAGCAGGTCCTCCAATCAGCCCCAGCATTTT.

The chain has TRBV6-6 and TRBJ1-6, with a weak D call TRBD1 (5 bases). The germline gives CDR1 MNHNY, CDR2 SVGAGI (reference sequence). Trimming pared 3 bases from V and 6 bases from J, leaving 15 bases between. The CDR3 spans 16 residues. CDR3 in amino acids: CASSYGHTKSNSPLHF. The DNA for the CDR3 is TGTGCCAGCAGTTATGGACATACCAAAAGTAATTCACCCCTCCACTTT.

This clone is a singleton in its sample. Other DNA sequences from this sample encode an identical CDR3 as well. V gene TRBV7-2 combines with J gene TRBJ2-7; D gene ambiguous. Trimming took 5 bases from V and 0 from J, leaving 11 bases between them. CDR3 size: 14 residues. Germline V gives CDR1 SGHTA, CDR2 FQGNSA. Here the CDR3 DNA reads TGTGCCAGCAGCCCAGGCCCGAGCTCCTACGAGCAGTACTTC. This translates into CASSPGPSSYEQYF.

This chain joins TRBV2 and TRBJ1-4; D might be TRBD1 (5 bases). Trimming removed 7 bases from V and 9 bases from J, with 12 bases in between. The germline gives CDR1 SNHLY, CDR2 FYNNEI. CDR3 size: 12 residues. CDR3 coding DNA: TGTGCCAGCACCCAGGGCGTCAAAAAACTGTTTTTT. This translates into CASTQGVKKLFF. Supplemented by reference TRBV2 and TRBJ1-4, the full variable domain reads EPEVTQTPSHQVTQMGQEVILRCVPISNHLYFYWYRQILGQKVEFLVSFYNNEISEKSEIFDDQFSVERPDGSNFTLKIRSTKLEDSAMYFCASTQGVKKLFFGSGTQLSVL.

V gene TRBV19 combines with J gene TRBJ1-1, with 7 positions matching TRBD1. The trim removed 6 bases at V and 4 bases at J, leaving 14 bases unmatched. Looked up from germline, CDR1 is LNHDA and CDR2 is SQIVND (reference sequence). The CDR3 covers 16 residues. CDR3 nucleotide sequence: TGTGCCAGTAGGCCCGGGACAGTGGGTTTGAGCACTGAAGCTTTCTTT. Protein product: CASRPGTVGLSTEAFF.

This chain links TRBV7-9 with TRBJ2-3; 8 bases line up with TRBD1. This CDR3 is built from 16 residues. V was pared by 3 bases and J by 2 bases, with 7 bases of the junction left unmatched. CDR1 is SEHNR, CDR2 FQNEAQ, per germline (reference sequence). The chain's CDR3 is CASSFWGRGLTDTQYF. CDR3 nucleotide sequence: TGTGCCAGCAGCTTTTGGGGCAGGGGGCTCACAGATACGCAGTATTTT.

This clone was detected a few times. The chain joins TRBV28 to TRBJ1-5; tentatively, D is TRBD1 (5 bases). Germline loops: CDR1 MDHEN, CDR2 SYDVKM. The length of the CDR3 is 14 residues. V lost 7 bases and J 2 bases, leaving 12 bases between the germline ends. The CDR3 is CASKPGTGNQPQHF. In nucleotides, the CDR3 is TGTGCCAGCAAGCCAGGGACTGGCAATCAGCCCCAGCATTTT.

The J gene is TRBJ1-1, the V gene TRBV20-1; D gene ambiguous. Germline CDR1 DFQATT, CDR2 SNEGSKA (reference sequence). The length of the CDR3 is 13 residues. Trimming left V 3 bases short and J 2 bases short, with 10 bases between. The CDR3 loop reads CSASLRENTEAFF. CDR3 in DNA: TGCAGTGCTAGTTTACGGGAAAACACTGAAGCTTTCTTT.

This clone was seen more than once but under ten times. The chain carries TRBV13 and TRBJ1-1; TRBD1 might be the D (5 bases). Trimming stripped 0 bases from V and 3 bases from J, with 8 bases between. This CDR3 spans 14 amino acids. Germline assignment: CDR1 PRHDT and CDR2 FYEKMQ (reference sequence). The CDR3 bases are TGTGCCAGCAGCTTAGGAGGGGTGCACACTGAAGCTTTCTTT. Translating gives CASSLGGVHTEAFF.

CDR3 in amino acids: CASTSRTGELFF. For the CDR3, the DNA is TGTGCCAGCACCTCCCGGACCGGGGAGCTGTTTTTT. This chain uses TRBV27 with TRBJ2-2, with D hard to call. The ends were cut back, 7 bases at V and 5 bases at J, with 8 bases in the middle. The CDR3 consists of 12 residues. Germline lookup yields CDR1 MNHEY and CDR2 SMNVEV (reference sequence).

This chain uses TRBV6-6 with TRBJ1-5; 7 bases match TRBD1. The V and J ends lost 4 bases and 4 bases, in that order; junction bases with no gene match: 10. CDR3 length equals 16 residues. CDR1 MNHNY and CDR2 SVGAGI come from the germline V gene (reference sequence). The CDR3 bases are TGTGCCAGCAGTTTTAGCGGACAGGTGGGAAATCAGCCCCAGCATTTT. This encodes CASSFSGQVGNQPQHF.

The rearrangement joins TRBV7-8 to TRBJ2-7, with a possible D match to TRBD1 (6 bases). The CDR3 spans 15 residues. Germline V gene sequence: CDR1 SGHVS, CDR2 FQNEAQ. V lost 1 base and J 1 base, leaving 11 bases between the germline ends. CDR3 coding DNA: TGTGCCAGCAGCTTAGTGGCAGGGGTTTCCTACGAGCAGTACTTC. Amino acid sequence: CASSLVAGVSYEQYF.

The V and J genes are TRBV29-1 and TRBJ2-1; unclear D gene. Germline CDR1 and CDR2: SQVTM and ANQGSEA. The CDR3 sequence is 12 residues long. V gave up 4 bases and J gave up 6 bases, with 10 bases separating them. CDR3 residues: CSVGRSSNEQFF. CDR3 bases: TGCAGCGTTGGACGGAGCTCCAATGAGCAGTTCTTC.

The chain combines TRBV9 with TRBJ2-2; 7 nucleotides agree with TRBD2. Trimming removed 4 bases from V and 7 bases from J; junction bases left unmatched: 10. The CDR3 consists of 15 residues. The germline CDR1 and CDR2 sequences are SGDLS and YYNGEE. Here the CDR3 reads CASSPRDYSFGELFF. The CDR3 DNA reads TGTGCCAGCAGCCCACGGGACTATTCTTTCGGGGAGCTGTTTTTT.

This clone showed up just once. Other DNA sequences in this sample translate to the same CDR3. The chain couples TRBV7-2 to TRBJ2-7, with D unclear. The CDR3 length is 13 residues. With 2 bases removed from V and 2 bases from J, the gap between germline ends came to 7 bases. Germline V gene lookup returns CDR1 SGHTA and CDR2 FQGNSA. The CDR3 protein is CASSLTETYEQYF. DNA of the CDR3: TGTGCCAGCAGCTTAACCGAGACCTACGAGCAGTACTTC.

The chain couples TRBV18 to TRBJ1-1, with D possibly being TRBD1 (6 bases). The CDR3 has 14 residues. The germline V gene has CDR1 KGHSH and CDR2 LQKENI. V was cut by 3 bases and J by 1 base, with 9 bases left in between. CDR3: CASSPPGENTEAFF. The CDR3 coding sequence is TGTGCCAGCTCACCTCCAGGGGAGAACACTGAAGCTTTCTTT. The full variable domain, completed using reference TRBV18 and TRBJ1-1, is NAGVMQNPRHLVRRRGQEARLRCSPMKGHSHVYWYRQLPEEGLKFMVYLQKENIIDESGMPKERFSAEFPKEGPSILRIQQVVRGDSAAYFCASSPPGENTEAFFGQGTRLTVV.

The rearrangement links TRBV9 to TRBJ2-1; 8 nucleotides match TRBD2. Germline V gives CDR1 SGDLS, CDR2 YYNGEE. V lost 3 bases, J lost 5 bases, and 7 bases stayed unmatched. CDR3 length: 15 amino acids. Here the CDR3 DNA reads TGTGCCAGCAGCGGACCGACTAGCGCCCACAATGAGCAGTTCTTC. Translated: CASSGPTSAHNEQFF. The full variable domain, its missing parts supplied by reference TRBV9 and TRBJ2-1, is DSGVTQTPKHLITATGQRVTLRCSPRSGDLSVYWYQQSLDQGLQFLIQYYNGEERAKGNILERFSAQQFPDLHSELNLSSLELGDSALYFCASSGPTSAHNEQFFGPGTRLTVL.

The chain uses TRBV7-9 and TRBJ2-3; perhaps D is TRBD1 or TRBD2 (5 bases each). Trimming removed 3 bases from V and 2 bases from J, with 9 bases in between. Per the germline V gene, CDR1 is SEHNR and CDR2 is FQNEAQ (reference sequence). This CDR3 is built from 14 residues. The CDR3 bases are TGTGCCAGCAGCTTCGGGGACGCCACAGATACGCAGTATTTT. Residues: CASSFGDATDTQYF.

The chain carries TRBV19 and TRBJ2-7; D not certain. With 4 bases removed from V and 0 bases from J, the gap between germline ends came to 10 bases. The CDR3 loop spans 14 amino acids. The germline CDR1 and CDR2 sequences are LNHDA and SQIVND (reference sequence). Here the CDR3 DNA reads TGTGCCAGTAGTAATGGGGTACACTCCTACGAGCAGTACTTC. Its protein is CASSNGVHSYEQYF.

This chain joins TRBV2 and TRBJ2-3; no reliable D call. Germline CDR1 is SNHLY and CDR2 is FYNNEI. The CDR3 is 15 amino acids. The ends were cut back, 1 base at V and 1 base at J, with 9 bases in the middle. The CDR3, as DNA: TGTGCCAGCAGTGAAGAGGCTAGGGGCACAGATACGCAGTATTTT. It is translated as CASSEEARGTDTQYF.

This clone has only one observation. The chain links TRBV10-3 to TRBJ1-5; 7 nucleotides line up with TRBD1. V lost 0 bases and J lost 7; bases outside the gene matches: 6. Germline V gene data show CDR1 as ENHRY and CDR2 as SYGVKD. This CDR3 contains 15 residues. CDR3: CAISESIQGYQPQHF. The CDR3 coding sequence is TGTGCCATCAGTGAGTCGATACAGGGGTACCAGCCCCAGCATTTT.

The table lists this clone with a count of one. The chain has TRBV5-6 and TRBJ1-1, with unresolved D. Per germline, CDR1 SGHDT and CDR2 YYEEEE. The CDR3 has 14 amino acids. Trimming removed 0 bases from V and 6 bases from J, with 12 bases in between. The CDR3 here is CASSLVGVMAEAFF. CDR3 nucleotides: TGTGCCAGCAGCTTGGTCGGGGTTATGGCTGAAGCTTTCTTT.

V gene TRBV25-1 combines with J gene TRBJ1-2, with 9 bases matching TRBD1. Per the germline V gene, CDR1 is MGHDK and CDR2 is SYGVNS. The J segment lost 7 bases and the V segment lost 6 bases, leaving 9 bases of the junction unmatched. This CDR3 spans 14 amino acids. CDR3: CASRETGGMGGYTF. CDR3 DNA: TGTGCCAGCAGGGAAACAGGGGGCATGGGTGGCTACACCTTC.

V usage is TRBV6-2 or TRBV6-3 and J usage is TRBJ1-1; D ambiguous. The germline CDR1 and CDR2 sequences are MNHEY and SVGEGT. The CDR3 runs 13 residues. V lost 4 bases, J lost 1 base, and 7 bases lay in between. The CDR3 reads CASSWSENTEAFF. CDR3 DNA sequence: TGTGCCAGCAGTTGGTCTGAGAACACTGAAGCTTTCTTT.

This clone was detected a few times. The chain uses TRBV7-2 and TRBJ2-7, with a weak D call TRBD1 (6 bases). Trimming cost V 2 bases and J 3 bases, with 8 bases left between them. The CDR3 loop spans 13 amino acids. Germline V lookup: CDR1 SGHTA, CDR2 FQGNSA. The DNA of the CDR3 is TGTGCCAGCAGCTTAAAACAGGGCTACGAGCAGTACTTC. This gives the protein CASSLKQGYEQYF.

This sequence joins TRBV28 and TRBJ1-4; the D is unclear. V shed 5 bases and J shed 5 bases, with 12 bases lying between them. CDR3 size: 14 residues. CDR1 is MDHEN and CDR2 is SYDVKM in the germline V gene. This CDR3 reads CASSTTRENEKLFF. For the CDR3, the DNA is TGTGCCAGCAGTACAACCCGGGAGAATGAAAAACTGTTTTTT.